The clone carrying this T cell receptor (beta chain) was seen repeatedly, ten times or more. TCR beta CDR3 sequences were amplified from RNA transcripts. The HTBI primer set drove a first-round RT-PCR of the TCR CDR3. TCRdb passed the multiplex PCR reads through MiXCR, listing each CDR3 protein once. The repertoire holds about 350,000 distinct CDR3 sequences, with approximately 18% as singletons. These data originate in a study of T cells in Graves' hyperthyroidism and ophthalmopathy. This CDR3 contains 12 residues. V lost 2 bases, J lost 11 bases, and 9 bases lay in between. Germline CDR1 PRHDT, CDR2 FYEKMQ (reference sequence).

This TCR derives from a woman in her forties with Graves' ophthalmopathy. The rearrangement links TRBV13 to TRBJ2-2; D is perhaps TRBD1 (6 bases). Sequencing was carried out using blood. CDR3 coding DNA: TGTGCCAGCAGCTTACGACAGGTCGAGCTGTTTTTT. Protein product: CASSLRQVELFF.